Shown below are 24 T cell receptor beta chains from a single sample sequenced in a study of T cells in Graves' hyperthyroidism and ophthalmopathy. Amplification yielded TCR beta CDR3 regions, with RNA transcripts as the source. Primed by the HTBI set, a first-round RT-PCR was run on the TCR CDR3. MiXCR, run by TCRdb on the multiplex PCR reads, gives a single entry per CDR3 protein. In the table there are 450,000 to 650,000 distinct CDR3 sequences, 17% of which are singletons. The sequenced sample consisted of blood. These receptors all come from a woman aged 18-29 years with Graves' ophthalmopathy.

This clonotype has at least ten counts. The chain recombines TRBV19 with TRBJ2-1; 8 nucleotides line up with TRBD1. The CDR3 length is 15 residues. The ends lost 5 bases at V and 5 bases at J; junction bases unmatched: 8. The V gene's germline CDR1 is LNHDA and CDR2 SQIVND (reference sequence). The CDR3: CASSRTDRDHNEQFF. The DNA for the CDR3 is TGTGCCAGTAGTCGGACGGACAGGGACCACAATGAGCAGTTCTTC.

This clonotype was recorded many times. The chain recombines TRBV28 with TRBJ2-3, with 8 bases lining up with TRBD1. Looked up from germline, CDR1 is MDHEN and CDR2 is SYDVKM. The CDR3 length is 15 residues. With V trimmed by 6 bases and J by 1 base, 6 bases remained unmatched. Here the CDR3 reads CASSRTGGRTDTQYF. DNA of the CDR3: TGTGCCAGCAGCCGAACAGGGGGGCGCACAGATACGCAGTATTTT. The full variable domain, its missing parts supplied by reference TRBV28 and TRBJ2-3, is DVKVTQSSRYLVKRTGEKVFLECVQDMDHENMFWYRQDPGLGLRLIYFSYDVKMKEKGDIPEGYSVSREKKERFSLILESASTNQTSMYLCASSRTGGRTDTQYFGPGTRLTVL.

This clonotype was picked up many times. The rearrangement links TRBV7-2 to TRBJ2-1; possibly TRBD1 or TRBD2 for D (5 bases each). The CDR3 length is 15 residues. V was clipped by 1 base and J by 1 base, with 8 bases between them. The V gene's germline CDR1 is SGHTA and CDR2 FQGNSA. CDR3 in amino acids: CASSLGWGSYNEQFF. The DNA for the CDR3 is TGTGCCAGCAGCTTAGGCTGGGGGTCCTACAATGAGCAGTTCTTC.

This clonotype was detected many times. The chain employs TRBV3-1 and TRBJ2-5, with 10 bases fitting TRBD1. With 5 bases clipped from V and 0 bases from J, the junction kept 3 bases outside the gene matches. Germline lookup yields CDR1 LGHDT and CDR2 YNNKEL (reference sequence). The CDR3 totals 15 residues. The CDR3 spells CASSTGTGDQETQYF. In DNA, the CDR3 is TGTGCCAGCAGCACCGGGACAGGGGACCAAGAGACCCAGTACTTC.

This clonotype has ten or more counts. This chain connects TRBV7-2 to TRBJ2-7; D may be TRBD2 (5 bases). V was cut by 4 bases and J by 3 bases, with 10 bases left in between. Germline lookup yields CDR1 SGHTA and CDR2 FQGNSA. This CDR3 spans 13 amino acids. The CDR3, as DNA: TGTGCCAGCAGCTGGACTCAATTCTACGAGCAGTACTTC. Residues: CASSWTQFYEQYF. Full variable domain (outside the CDR3, taken from reference TRBV7-2 and TRBJ2-7): GAGVSQSPSNKVTEKGKDVELRCDPISGHTALYWYRQSLGQGLEFLIYFQGNSAPDKSGLPSDRFSAERTGGSVSTLTIQRTQQEDSAVYLCASSWTQFYEQYFGPGTRLTVT.

The V gene is TRBV20-1, the J gene TRBJ1-5; TRBD1 aligns across 8 bases. Per the germline V gene, CDR1 is DFQATT and CDR2 is SNEGSKA (reference sequence). The CDR3 has 17 residues. V dropped 1 base and J dropped 1; count of bases not matched to a gene: 9. The CDR3 nucleotides are TGCAGTGCTAGAGCCCCAACAGGGGGTATGAGCAATCAGCCCCAGCATTTT. Encoded protein: CSARAPTGGMSNQPQHF.

This clonotype was found a few times. The V call is TRBV7-3, the J call TRBJ2-7; 15 nucleotides align to TRBD2. The CDR3 length is 14 residues. Germline trimming cut 8 bases from V and 4 bases from J; bases unmatched to any gene: 3. The germline gives CDR1 SGHTA, CDR2 FQGTGA. This CDR3 is CASPGLAGGYEQYF. CDR3 in DNA: TGTGCCAGCCCGGGACTAGCGGGAGGTTACGAGCAGTACTTC.

This clonotype was counted at least ten times. The junction differs from germline at one of its ends, possibly a read error. The gene calls are TRBV13 and TRBJ1-1; D not certain. The germline gives CDR1 PRHDT, CDR2 FYEKMQ (reference sequence). The CDR3 covers 13 residues. The CDR3 is CASTLFGFPEAFF. The CDR3 DNA is TGTGCCAGCACCTTATTTGGGTTCCCTGAAGCTTTCTTT.

This clonotype was observed at least ten times. This CDR3 is CSARDLRGSYEQYF. CDR3 DNA sequence: TGCAGTGCTAGAGATCTCAGGGGCTCCTACGAGCAGTACTTC. The genes are TRBV20-1 and TRBJ2-7; TRBD1 is a possible D gene (6 bases). The CDR3 is 14 residues long. Germline V gene sequence: CDR1 DFQATT, CDR2 SNEGSKA (reference sequence). Trimming removed 0 bases from V and 0 bases from J, with 9 bases in between.

The chain is built from TRBV5-1 and TRBJ2-2, with a weak D call TRBD1 (6 bases). The CDR3 has 18 amino acids. V lost 0 bases and J 4 bases, leaving 19 bases between the germline ends. Per the germline V gene, CDR1 is SGHRS and CDR2 is YFSETQ. This chain's CDR3 is CASSLDPSGARLTGELFF. DNA for the CDR3: TGCGCCAGCAGCTTGGATCCCTCAGGGGCGCGTCTCACCGGGGAGCTGTTTTTT.

The CDR3 DNA reads TGTGCCAGCAGTTCGGCCACCCGCTGGTATAATTCACCCCTCCACTTT. Its translation: CASSSATRWYNSPLHF. The chain recombines TRBV27 with TRBJ1-6; D not resolved. This CDR3 comprises 16 residues. Germline loops: CDR1 MNHEY, CDR2 SMNVEV (reference sequence). The V end lost 4 bases, the J end lost 4 bases, and 14 bases lay between the germline ends.

This clonotype was detected a few times. This chain joins TRBV5-6 and TRBJ1-1; D gene ambiguous. CDR3 length: 15 amino acids. Germline V gives CDR1 SGHDT, CDR2 YYEEEE. Trimming left V 0 bases short and J 1 base short, with 10 bases between. This chain's CDR3 is CASSLEVSSNTEAFF. As DNA, the CDR3 is TGTGCCAGCAGCTTGGAGGTCAGTTCGAACACTGAAGCTTTCTTT.

Of note for this clonotype: Possible read error: a much larger clone is one base away. The rearrangement links TRBV4-1 to TRBJ1-2; TRBD1 agrees at 10 bases. Germline CDR1 MGHRA, CDR2 YSYEKL. CDR3 length equals 15 residues. This CDR3 reads CASSRFGTGEYGHTF. As DNA, the CDR3 is TGCGCCAGCAGCCGTTTCGGGACAGGGGAATATGGCCACACCTTC.

This clonotype was picked up many times. This chain uses TRBV12-3 or TRBV12-4 with TRBJ2-5; a possible D gene is TRBD2 (5 bases). The CDR3 loop spans 15 amino acids. Trimming took 1 base from V and 5 from J, leaving 14 bases between them. In DNA, the CDR3 is TGTGCCAGCAGTTTAGAGGCTACTAGTGCGGAGACCCAGTACTTC. Its protein is CASSLEATSAETQYF.

This clonotype came up a few times. This chain connects TRBV11-1 to TRBJ2-3; possibly TRBD2 for D (5 bases). Trimming left V 2 bases short and J 5 bases short, with 14 bases between. CDR3 length: 15 amino acids. CDR1 and CDR2 from the germline V gene are SGHAT and FQDESV (reference sequence). CDR3 amino acids: CASSLLAGGRDTQYF. CDR3 bases: TGTGCCAGCAGCTTACTGGCTGGAGGACGAGATACGCAGTATTTT.

This clonotype appeared many times. The chain links TRBV7-9 to TRBJ1-6; 8 positions match TRBD1. Germline V CDR1 and CDR2: SEHNR, FQNEAQ (reference sequence). V shed 4 bases, J shed 1 base, and the junction held 6 bases outside the gene matches. The CDR3 is 17 residues long. The DNA for the CDR3 is TGTGCCAGCAGCTCCGGACAGGGCAGGTCCTATAATTCACCCCTCCACTTT. Protein sequence: CASSSGQGRSYNSPLHF.

There are a few counts of this clonotype. This chain connects TRBV9 to TRBJ2-1, with 8 bases that match TRBD2. The CDR3 is made up of 15 amino acids. After removal of 0 bases from V and 7 bases from J, the junction contained 6 bases not matched to a gene. Germline V lookup: CDR1 SGDLS, CDR2 YYNGEE. CDR3 in amino acids: CASSVAGGRGNEQFF. The CDR3 DNA sequence: TGTGCCAGCAGCGTAGCGGGAGGGCGCGGAAATGAGCAGTTCTTC.

This rearrangement joins TRBV20-1 to TRBJ2-7; TRBD2 matches 9 bases. The CDR3 spans 12 residues. Per the germline V gene, CDR1 is DFQATT and CDR2 is SNEGSKA (reference sequence). V was clipped by 3 bases and J by 5 bases; unmatched bases: 2. The CDR3 region is CSARLAGNEQYF. The CDR3 DNA is TGCAGTGCTAGGCTAGCGGGAAACGAGCAGTACTTC.

This clonotype was picked up many times. This rearrangement joins TRBV30 to TRBJ2-4; perhaps TRBD1 as D (5 bases). CDR3 size: 12 residues. V gave up 2 bases and J gave up 9 bases, with 11 bases separating them. CDR1 is GTSNPN, CDR2 SVGIG, per germline (reference sequence). The CDR3 bases are TGTGCCTGGAGTAATGAAGGGGTCATTCAGTACTTC. This gives the protein CAWSNEGVIQYF.

The J gene is TRBJ1-5, the V gene TRBV7-9; TRBD1 matches 8 bases. CDR3 length: 15 residues. V trimming: 0 bases; J trimming: 6 bases; junction bases outside the gene matches: 4. Germline lookup yields CDR1 SEHNR and CDR2 FQNEAQ (reference sequence). The CDR3 DNA is TGTGCCAGCAGCTTAGCCGGACAGGGCACTCAGCCCCAGCATTTT. Protein product: CASSLAGQGTQPQHF.

This chain joins TRBV6-2 or TRBV6-3 and TRBJ2-5, with D perhaps matching TRBD1 (8 bases). The V gene's germline CDR1 is MNHEY and CDR2 SVGEGT. Trimming stripped 6 bases from V and 1 base from J, with 21 bases between. This CDR3 has 17 residues. CDR3 sequence reads: CASRPGTGGGIQETQYF. CDR3 nucleotide sequence: TGTGCCAGCAGACCCGGCACAGGGGGGGGGATCCAAGAGACCCAGTACTTC.

A note on this clonotype: One end of the junction is discordant with germline, which a read error may explain. The CDR3, as DNA: TGTGCCGGCAGATTGGACAGCTACAATGAGCAGTTCTTC. Its translation: CAGRLDSYNEQFF. This chain connects TRBV12-3 or TRBV12-4 to TRBJ2-1, with a possible D match to TRBD1 (6 bases). CDR3 size: 13 residues.

This clonotype was counted many times. The chain joins TRBV13 to TRBJ1-2; a weak D match, TRBD1 (5 bases). CDR1 is PRHDT and CDR2 is FYEKMQ in the germline V gene (reference sequence). This CDR3 is 14 amino acids long. The V end was cut by 7 bases, the J end by 4 bases, with 16 bases between. The DNA for the CDR3 is TGTGCCAGCACGTCATATAGGGGTTCCTATGGCTACACCTTC. Encoded protein: CASTSYRGSYGYTF.

This chain uses TRBV12-5 with TRBJ2-2; 11 nucleotides agree with TRBD2. The CDR3 is 18 residues long. J gave up 5 bases and V 2 bases, and 10 bases lay outside the gene matches. Looked up from germline, CDR1 is LGHNT and CDR2 is FRNRAP. CDR3 in DNA: TGTGCTAGTGGTTTGTCCCCTCTAGCGGGAGGAGGGACCGGGGAGCTGTTTTTT. It encodes CASGLSPLAGGGTGELFF.